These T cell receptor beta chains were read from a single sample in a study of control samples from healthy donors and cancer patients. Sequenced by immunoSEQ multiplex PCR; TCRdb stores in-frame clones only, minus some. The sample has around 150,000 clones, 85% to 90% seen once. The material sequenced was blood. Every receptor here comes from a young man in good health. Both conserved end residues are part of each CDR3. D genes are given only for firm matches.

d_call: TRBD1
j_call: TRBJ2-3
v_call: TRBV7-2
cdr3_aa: CASSFDRANTQYF

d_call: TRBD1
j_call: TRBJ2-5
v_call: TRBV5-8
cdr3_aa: CASSSTGIRTQYF

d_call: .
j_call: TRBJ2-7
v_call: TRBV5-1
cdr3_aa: CASSLTDGSMYEQYF

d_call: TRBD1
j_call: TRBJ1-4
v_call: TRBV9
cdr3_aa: CASSVGQGRPRNEKLFF

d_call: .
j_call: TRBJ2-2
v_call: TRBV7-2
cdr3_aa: CASSNRQSTGELFF

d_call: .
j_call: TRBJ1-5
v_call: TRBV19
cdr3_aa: CASSLRQNQPQHF

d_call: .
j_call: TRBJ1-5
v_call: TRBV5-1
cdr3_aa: CASSLTSNGNQPQHF

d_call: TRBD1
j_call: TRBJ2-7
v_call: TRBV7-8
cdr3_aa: CASSPGTGGYEQYF

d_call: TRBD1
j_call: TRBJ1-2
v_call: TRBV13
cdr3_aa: CASSSLLTGKGGYTF

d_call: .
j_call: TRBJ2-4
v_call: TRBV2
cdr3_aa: CASSPRGAKNIQYF

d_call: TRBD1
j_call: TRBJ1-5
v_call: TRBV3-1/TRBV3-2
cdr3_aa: CASSQGDRDQPQHF

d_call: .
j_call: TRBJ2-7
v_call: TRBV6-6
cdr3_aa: CASSSGAGPSYEQYF

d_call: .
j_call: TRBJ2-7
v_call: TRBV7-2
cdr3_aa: CASSFSLYEQYF

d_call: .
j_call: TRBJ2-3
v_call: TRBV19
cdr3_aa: CASTTTVSDTQYF

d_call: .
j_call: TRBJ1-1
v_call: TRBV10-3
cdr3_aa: CAITLDIGNTEAFF

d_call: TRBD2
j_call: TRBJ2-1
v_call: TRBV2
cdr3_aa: CASRIGTSPGYEQFF

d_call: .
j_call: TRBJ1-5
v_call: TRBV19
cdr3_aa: CARSQGPGPQHF

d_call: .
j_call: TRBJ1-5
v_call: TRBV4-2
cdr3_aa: CASSQEATGGQPQHF

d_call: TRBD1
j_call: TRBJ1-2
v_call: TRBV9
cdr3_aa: CASSAGGTGLPYGYTF

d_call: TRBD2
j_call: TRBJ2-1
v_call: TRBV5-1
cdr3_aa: CASSKTTQAGGPVHNEQFF

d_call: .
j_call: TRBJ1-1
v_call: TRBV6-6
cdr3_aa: CASSVDSPNGLEAFF

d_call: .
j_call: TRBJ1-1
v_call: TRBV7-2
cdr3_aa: CASSLVSGLNTEAFF

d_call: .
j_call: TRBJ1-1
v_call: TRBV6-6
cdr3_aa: CASSYSRSNTEAFF

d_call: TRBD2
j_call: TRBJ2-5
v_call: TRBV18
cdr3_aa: CASSPTGTSGGHYQETQYF

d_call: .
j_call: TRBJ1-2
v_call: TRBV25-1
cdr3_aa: CASSVGSGYAF

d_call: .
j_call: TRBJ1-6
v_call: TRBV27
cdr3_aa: CASSLWAVTERGSPLHF

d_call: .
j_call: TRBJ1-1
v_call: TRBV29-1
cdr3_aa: CSVGRGGGEAFF

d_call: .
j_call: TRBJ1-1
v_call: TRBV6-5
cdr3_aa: CASSSVNTEAFF

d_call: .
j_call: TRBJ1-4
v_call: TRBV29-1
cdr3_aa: CSVASQLPGVGEKLFF

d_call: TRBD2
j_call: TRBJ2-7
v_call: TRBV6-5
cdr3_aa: CASTTSGAGAYEQYF

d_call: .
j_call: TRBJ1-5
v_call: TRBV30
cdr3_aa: CAYKLGSNQPQHF

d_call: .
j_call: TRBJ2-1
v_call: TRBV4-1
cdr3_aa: CASSLGLAANEQFF

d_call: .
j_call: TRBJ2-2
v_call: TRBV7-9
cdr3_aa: CASSPLTGMASTGELFF

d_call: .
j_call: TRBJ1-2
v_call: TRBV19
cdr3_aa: CASSEGTVGSYGYTF

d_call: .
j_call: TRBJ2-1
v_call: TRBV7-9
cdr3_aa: CASSSRGPTYNEQFF

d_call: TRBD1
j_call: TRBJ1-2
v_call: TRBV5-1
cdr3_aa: CASMGQGYGYTF

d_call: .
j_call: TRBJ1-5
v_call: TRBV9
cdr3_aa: CASSVEGETPQHF

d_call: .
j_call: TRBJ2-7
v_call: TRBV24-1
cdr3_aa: CATSAPGSYEQYF

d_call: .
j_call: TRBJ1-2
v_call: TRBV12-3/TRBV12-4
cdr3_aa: CASSLGGVDGYTF

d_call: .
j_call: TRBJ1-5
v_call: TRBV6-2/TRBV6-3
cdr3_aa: CASSSPTGLSNQPQHF

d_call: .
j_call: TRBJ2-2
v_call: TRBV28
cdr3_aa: CASRPARGGELFF

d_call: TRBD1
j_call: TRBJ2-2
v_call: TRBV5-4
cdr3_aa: CASSPRGTGRHTGELFF

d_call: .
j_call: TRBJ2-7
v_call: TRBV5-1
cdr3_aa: CASSLVGYEQYF

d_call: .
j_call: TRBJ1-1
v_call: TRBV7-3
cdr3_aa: CASSLNSNTEAFF

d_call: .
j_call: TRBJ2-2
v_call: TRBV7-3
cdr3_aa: CASSLNSGELFF

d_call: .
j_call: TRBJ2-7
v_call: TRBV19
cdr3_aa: CASADPNGGYEQYF

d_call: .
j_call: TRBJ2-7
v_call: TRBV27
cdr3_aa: CASSLRVGEQYF

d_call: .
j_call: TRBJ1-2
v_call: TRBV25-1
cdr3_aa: CASSRDKGSGYTF

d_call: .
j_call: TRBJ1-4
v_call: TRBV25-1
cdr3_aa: CASSALRGTNEKLFF

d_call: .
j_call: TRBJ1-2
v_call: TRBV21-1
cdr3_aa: CASRPGGQGGVRDYGYTF

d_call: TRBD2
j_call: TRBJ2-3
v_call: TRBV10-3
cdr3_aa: CAIKGLAGGTDTQYF

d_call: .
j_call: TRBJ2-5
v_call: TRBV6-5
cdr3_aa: CASSEETQYF

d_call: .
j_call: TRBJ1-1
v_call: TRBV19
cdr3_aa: CASSIVGGKVTEAFF

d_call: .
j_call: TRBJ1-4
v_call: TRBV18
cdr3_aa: CASSLTDSGQAQMFF

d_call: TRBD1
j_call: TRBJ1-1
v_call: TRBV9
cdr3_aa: CASSEQGGWNTEAFF